A selection of T cell receptor beta chains follows, all from one sample in a study of neurological immune-mediated disorders. TCRdb re-called the 5' RACE reads with MiXCR, one entry per CDR3 protein. The data contain 17,000 or so distinct CDR3 sequences, 2.6% of them singletons. The specimen sequenced was PBMCs. The receptor source for this set is a young woman with multiple sclerosis. The conserved cysteine and the conserved F or W are not part of the CDR3 here. Fields, in order: V gene, D gene, CDR3 protein. The D gene is left open where the match is weak.

>TRBV7-2|.
ASTGDYEQY
>TRBV20-1|TRBD2
SASLETSGRGTKNIQY
>TRBV29-1|.
SVEDVGGGTSGELF
>TRBV6-1|TRBD1
ASLPLQGVNTEAF
>TRBV10-2|.
ASSAGMTPYNEQF
>TRBV6-5|TRBD1
ASSLHEPVYRGLHSYEQY
>TRBV18|TRBD1
ASSPLQGARELF
>TRBV7-2|.
ASSQGRAGRNTQY
>TRBV28|.
ASRGVSSYEQY
>TRBV5-6|.
ASSFQTLNTEAF
>TRBV20-1|.
SAPRGAVGTEAF
>TRBV24-1|TRBD1
ATSDRDRVPYNEQF
>TRBV20-1|.
SAPTVPNEKLF
>TRBV27|.
ASSYSRVGGYT
>TRBV20-1|.
SARDQRKASYNEQF
>TRBV5-1|.
ASSFTGQETQY
>TRBV20-1|TRBD2
SARFLAGANEQF
>TRBV9|.
ASSTNRQSNTGELF
>TRBV12-3/TRBV12-4|.
ASSLGGGWHENYGYT
>TRBV6-2/TRBV6-3|.
ASSWRGGQPQH
>TRBV6-2/TRBV6-3|.
ASIRDPDQPQH
>TRBV7-9|TRBD2
ASSLEPSGSRHEQF
>TRBV20-1|.
SAIPGRSTDTQY
>TRBV12-3/TRBV12-4|.
ASSPGTSNGYT
>TRBV10-1|TRBD1
ASSESRGGAGF
>TRBV3-1|.
ASKRTGETQY
>TRBV6-2/TRBV6-3|.
ASSRRKEETQY
>TRBV7-6|.
ASSLDQFNEKLF